These 28 T cell receptor beta chains were sequenced from one sample in a study of cytomegalovirus exposure and HLA in healthy donors. The PCR contained 60 Vbeta and 13 Jbeta primers. Data came from immunoSEQ multiplex PCR; TCRdb stores just in-frame clones and leaves some out. The table includes some 150,000 clones, approximately 79% detected once. Sample: PBMCs. These receptors were taken from a male donor in good health and CMV-seronegative.

This clone has a single count. The chain combines TRBV9 with TRBJ1-2; 8 bases match TRBD1. With V trimmed by 4 bases and J by 5 bases, 13 bases remained unmatched. From germline, CDR1 is SGDLS and CDR2 YYNGEE. This CDR3 comprises 16 residues. The DNA for the CDR3 is TGTGCCAGCAGCCAGCCCGGACAGGGAAGGGGTTATGGCTACACCTTC. This gives the protein CASSQPGQGRGYGYTF.

The CDR3 DNA reads as TGTGCCAGCAGTCCAGGGATCACTGAAGCTTTCTTT. Protein sequence: CASSPGITEAFF. The J gene is TRBJ1-1, the V gene TRBV7-2, with a possible D match to TRBD1 (5 bases). Germline CDR1 SGHTA, CDR2 FQGNSA. Trimming removed 6 bases from V and 4 bases from J, with 9 bases in between. The CDR3 contains 12 residues.

The chain carries TRBV6-6 and TRBJ1-2; 7 nucleotides agree with TRBD1. The CDR3 length is 14 residues. Looked up from germline, CDR1 is MNHNY and CDR2 is SVGAGI (reference sequence). The J segment lost 8 bases and the V segment lost 4 bases, leaving 10 bases of the junction unmatched. In nucleotides, the CDR3 is TGTGCCAGCAGTTCACAGGGGCCCCTAAGAGGCTACACCTTC. Amino acid sequence: CASSSQGPLRGYTF.

The table lists this clone with a few counts. V is TRBV9 and J is TRBJ2-5, with D possibly matching TRBD2 (5 bases). V lost 0 bases to trimming and J lost 2 bases, with 11 bases between them. This CDR3 is 15 amino acids long. Germline assignment: CDR1 SGDLS and CDR2 YYNGEE. CDR3 loop: CASSVAGWRQETQYF. The CDR3 nucleotides are TGTGCCAGCAGCGTAGCGGGATGGAGGCAAGAGACCCAGTACTTC.

The chain uses TRBV7-9 and TRBJ2-7; perhaps TRBD1 as D (6 bases). The CDR3 spans 14 residues. Looked up from germline, CDR1 is SEHNR and CDR2 is FQNEAQ (reference sequence). V gave up 3 bases and J gave up 2 bases, with 11 bases separating them. In DNA form, the CDR3 reads TGTGCCAGCAGCTTGAGGGGGTCCCCCTACGAGCAGTACTTC. It yields the protein CASSLRGSPYEQYF.

The V and J genes are TRBV7-2 and TRBJ1-2; TRBD1 agrees at 7 bases. CDR3 length: 14 amino acids. V gave up 1 base and J gave up 5 bases; unmatched junction bases: 4. Germline V gives CDR1 SGHTA, CDR2 FQGNSA. The CDR3 spells CASSLGGQVYGYTF. DNA for the CDR3: TGTGCCAGCAGCTTAGGAGGACAGGTTTATGGCTACACCTTC.

The gene calls are TRBV14 and TRBJ2-3; 7 nucleotides agree with TRBD2. The germline V gene encodes CDR1 SGHDN and CDR2 FVKESK. V shed 0 bases, J shed 4 bases, and the junction held 7 bases outside the gene matches. This CDR3 region has 16 residues. CDR3 coding DNA: TGTGCCAGCAGCCAAGATGGGGAGGGGTTGGCAGATACGCAGTATTTT. Translation: CASSQDGEGLADTQYF.

This clone showed up just a few times. The chain uses TRBV4-3 and TRBJ2-1, with 11 bases aligning to TRBD1. CDR1 is LGHNA, CDR2 YSLEER, per germline. Germline trimming cut 0 bases from V and 7 bases from J; bases unmatched to any gene: 5. The CDR3 consists of 16 residues. CDR3 amino acids: CASSQDVGQGGNEQFF. CDR3 DNA sequence: TGCGCCAGCAGCCAAGATGTGGGACAGGGGGGGAATGAGCAGTTCTTC.

The chain carries TRBV19 and TRBJ1-2; 8 positions agree with TRBD1. Germline values: CDR1 LNHDA, CDR2 SQIVND (reference sequence). This CDR3 region has 15 residues. After removal of 3 bases from V and 2 bases from J, the junction contained 5 bases not matched to a gene. CDR3 sequence (DNA): TGTGCCAGTAGTATTTCCGGACAGGGAAACTATGGCTACACCTTC. Protein product: CASSISGQGNYGYTF.

Here the CDR3 DNA reads TGCGCCAGCAGCCAAGGGACAGGGGGTTTCCAGCCCCAGCATTTT. Translation: CASSQGTGGFQPQHF. The chain links TRBV4-3 to TRBJ1-5; 10 positions agree with TRBD1. CDR3 length equals 15 residues. CDR1 is LGHNA, CDR2 YSLEER, per germline. V was pared by 1 base and J by 7 bases, with 4 bases of the junction left unmatched.

The J gene is TRBJ1-1, the V gene TRBV14; tentative D call: TRBD1 (5 bases). The V and J ends lost 3 bases and 0 bases respectively, with 14 bases between them. CDR3 size: 16 residues. Looked up from germline, CDR1 is SGHDN and CDR2 is FVKESK. Written as DNA, the CDR3 is TGTGCCAGCAGCCACGACAAACCAGGGATGAACACTGAAGCTTTCTTT. This translates into CASSHDKPGMNTEAFF.

The rearrangement joins TRBV15 to TRBJ2-5; D may be TRBD1 (5 bases). V dropped 1 base and J dropped 2 bases, with 11 bases sitting between them. The germline V gene encodes CDR1 LNHNV and CDR2 YYDKDF (reference sequence). CDR3 length equals 15 residues. The CDR3 loop is CATSRATTEQETQYF. As DNA, the CDR3 is TGTGCCACCAGCAGAGCAACGACAGAGCAAGAGACCCAGTACTTC.

This clone was detected only a few times. The chain links TRBV7-8 to TRBJ2-5; 14 bases map to TRBD2. CDR1 and CDR2 (germline): SGHVS, FQNEAQ. CDR3 length equals 16 residues. The junction had 5 bases not matched to a gene; V was cut back by 5 bases and J by 3 bases. CDR3 loop: CASSPTGLAGEETQYF. The CDR3 region has the DNA TGTGCCAGCAGCCCGACGGGACTAGCGGGGGAAGAGACCCAGTACTTC.

This chain joins TRBV9 and TRBJ2-3; D ambiguous. Germline V gene lookup returns CDR1 SGDLS and CDR2 YYNGEE. V lost 4 bases and J 3 bases, leaving 12 bases between the germline ends. CDR3 length: 14 amino acids. The CDR3 is CASSPQTSTDTQYF. Here the CDR3 DNA reads TGTGCCAGCAGCCCACAGACCAGTACAGATACGCAGTATTTT.

The V gene is TRBV7-9, the J gene TRBJ2-1; TRBD2 agrees at 9 bases. Looked up from germline, CDR1 is SEHNR and CDR2 is FQNEAQ (reference sequence). J was trimmed by 9 bases and V by 0 bases; bases with no gene match: 6. CDR3 length equals 15 residues. In DNA, the CDR3 is TGTGCCAGCAGCTTAGCGAGCCTAGCGGGAACTGAGCAGTTCTTC. Residues: CASSLASLAGTEQFF. The entire variable domain, with the rest obtained from reference TRBV7-9 and TRBJ2-1, is as follows: DTGVSQNPRHKITKRGQNVTFRCDPISEHNRLYWYRQTLGQGPEFLTYFQNEAQLEKSRLLSDRFSAERPKGSFSTLEIQRTEQGDSAMYLCASSLASLAGTEQFFGPGTRLTVL.

The chain carries TRBV5-6 and TRBJ1-2, with 9 bases lining up with TRBD1. V lost 5 bases and J lost 4; bases outside the gene matches: 9. The CDR3 extends over 15 amino acids. From germline, CDR1 is SGHDT and CDR2 YYEEEE. DNA for the CDR3: TGTGCCAGCAGAGATTACGGGACAGGGACCTATGGCTACACCTTC. Amino acids: CASRDYGTGTYGYTF.

This clone occurred a few times. The chain has TRBV5-1 and TRBJ1-2; no definite D call. Germline loops: CDR1 SGHRS, CDR2 YFSETQ. The V gene lost 0 bases and the J gene lost 3 bases, with 6 bases spanning the gap. The CDR3 has 13 residues. CDR3 nucleotide sequence: TGCGCCAGCAGCTTGGGGCAGGACTATGGCTACACCTTC. The encoded protein is CASSLGQDYGYTF.

This clone appeared once. V usage is TRBV30 and J usage is TRBJ1-5; D possibly corresponds to TRBD1 (5 bases). CDR1 and CDR2 (germline): GTSNPN, SVGIG (reference sequence). V lost 3 bases, J lost 6 bases, and 21 bases lay in between. This CDR3 is built from 16 residues. As DNA, the CDR3 is TGTGCCTGGAGCATGGGGCGCGGCGGGAGAGGTCAGCCCCAGCATTTT. It is translated as CAWSMGRGGRGQPQHF.

This clone was seen only a few times. The chain carries TRBV29-1 and TRBJ2-1; 12 bases line up with TRBD2. This CDR3 contains 17 residues. The germline gives CDR1 SQVTM, CDR2 ANQGSEA. Trimming removed 3 bases from V and 6 bases from J; junction bases left unmatched: 12. CDR3 sequence: CSVEVTSGRYLCNEQFF. The CDR3 coding sequence is TGCAGCGTTGAGGTAACTAGCGGGAGGTACCTATGCAATGAGCAGTTCTTC.

This clone was observed a handful of times. The V call is TRBV2, the J call TRBJ1-5; 9 bases line up with TRBD1. Germline V CDR1 and CDR2: SNHLY, FYNNEI. V shed 3 bases and J 6 bases; nucleotides not matched to a gene: 6. The CDR3 has 15 residues. The CDR3 reads CASSDPDRGSQPQHF. CDR3 nucleotide sequence: TGTGCCAGCAGTGATCCTGACAGGGGGTCTCAGCCCCAGCATTTT. The variable domain in full, completed from reference TRBV2 and TRBJ1-5, reads EPEVTQTPSHQVTQMGQEVILRCVPISNHLYFYWYRQILGQKVEFLVSFYNNEISEKSEIFDDQFSVERPDGSNFTLKIRSTKLEDSAMYFCASSDPDRGSQPQHFGDGTRLSIL.

This chain uses TRBV5-1 with TRBJ2-3, with D possibly matching TRBD2 (7 bases). V was shortened by 4 bases and J by 1 base, with 10 bases between the two germline ends. Germline assignment: CDR1 SGHRS and CDR2 YFSETQ. There are 14 residues in the CDR3. DNA for the CDR3: TGCGCCAGCAGCCAGGGGAGGGGCACAGATACGCAGTATTTT. Translated: CASSQGRGTDTQYF.

This chain joins TRBV11-1 and TRBJ2-7, with 7 bases identical to TRBD1. Germline CDR1 is SGHAT and CDR2 is FQDESV (reference sequence). This CDR3 comprises 15 residues. The J segment lost 0 bases and the V segment lost 5 bases, leaving 7 bases of the junction unmatched. The CDR3 region is CASSTLTGYSYEQYF. The CDR3 DNA reads TGTGCCAGCAGCACCCTGACAGGGTACTCCTACGAGCAGTACTTC.

V usage is TRBV7-2 and J usage is TRBJ2-6; D is unclear. This CDR3 region has 15 residues. V was cut by 5 bases and J by 4 bases, with 12 bases left in between. Germline V gene lookup returns CDR1 SGHTA and CDR2 FQGNSA. This chain's CDR3 is CASSHQEIGANVLTF. The DNA for the CDR3 is TGTGCCAGCAGCCACCAGGAAATCGGGGCCAACGTCCTGACTTTC.

The J gene is TRBJ2-7, the V gene TRBV29-1, with D perhaps TRBD1 (6 bases). The ends were cut back, 6 bases at V and 2 bases at J, with 11 bases in the middle. Germline-derived CDR1 and CDR2 are SQVTM and ANQGSEA. The CDR3 sequence is 12 residues long. The CDR3 region has the DNA TGCAGCGTCCTTCGGACAGCCTACGAGCAGTACTTC. Its protein is CSVLRTAYEQYF.

This chain links TRBV30 with TRBJ1-2; possibly TRBD1 for D (5 bases). The CDR3 is 14 amino acids. In germline, CDR1 is GTSNPN, CDR2 SVGIG (reference sequence). Trimming stripped 0 bases from V and 4 bases from J, with 12 bases between. CDR3 region: CAWSVDSGGYGYTF. CDR3 nucleotide sequence: TGTGCCTGGAGTGTAGACAGCGGGGGCTATGGCTACACCTTC.

The genes are TRBV5-4 and TRBJ2-3; 12 nucleotides line up with TRBD2. This CDR3 is built from 14 residues. V lost 7 bases and J lost 6; bases outside the gene matches: 6. Germline values: CDR1 SGHNT, CDR2 YYREEE (reference sequence). CDR3 residues: CASSASGRGDTQYF. The CDR3 nucleotides are TGTGCCAGCTCCGCTAGCGGGAGGGGGGATACGCAGTATTTT.

The V gene is TRBV4-1, the J gene TRBJ1-4; 8 bases are shared with TRBD1. The CDR3 contains 16 residues. CDR1 is MGHRA, CDR2 YSYEKL, per germline. V shed 4 bases, J shed 8 bases, and the junction held 12 bases outside the gene matches. CDR3: CASSPRLDSGGEKLFF. The CDR3 bases are TGCGCCAGCAGCCCGAGACTCGACTCAGGGGGCGAAAAACTGTTTTTT.

The chain joins TRBV11-2 to TRBJ1-1; tentatively, D is TRBD1 (6 bases). Germline assignment: CDR1 SGHAT and CDR2 FQNNGV. The germline V and J ends were trimmed by 4 bases and 3 bases, with 12 bases remaining between them. The CDR3 loop spans 14 amino acids. The CDR3 DNA follows: TGTGCCAGCAGCTGGTCGGACAGTCACACTGAAGCTTTCTTT. This codes for CASSWSDSHTEAFF.